The next 12 T cell receptor beta chains were all read from a single sample in a study of Tregs in tolerant kidney transplant recipients. The nonmyeloablative bone marrow transplants came from related graft donors, with transient mixed chimerism. Using immunoSEQ multiplex PCR, the repertoire was profiled, and TCRdb retains in-frame clones only, with some absent. Of about 50,000 clones in the sample, approximately 89% were seen once. The starting material was CD8+ T cells from blood (PBMCs), obtained 12 months after the transplant. These receptor sequences come from a human patient who received a combined kidney and bone marrow transplant. The graft donor may be the source of some T cells.

The V and J genes are TRBV4-2 and TRBJ2-5; 8 nucleotides line up with TRBD2. V dropped 3 bases and J dropped 1; count of bases not matched to a gene: 1. The CDR3 has 14 amino acids. The germline V gene has CDR1 LGHNA and CDR2 YNFKEQ. For the CDR3, the DNA is TGTGCCAGCAGCCAGGGACTAGGCCAAGAGACCCAGTACTTC. This sequence encodes CASSQGLGQETQYF.

The V call is TRBV2, the J call TRBJ2-7; 8 bases map to TRBD1. The CDR3 contains 16 residues. Losses at the gene ends were 7 bases for V and 5 bases for J; bases not matched to a gene: 16. Germline lookup yields CDR1 SNHLY and CDR2 FYNNEI. The CDR3 loop reads CASIGPRDRSSNEQYF. CDR3 nucleotides: TGTGCCAGCATCGGACCCCGGGACAGGTCGTCCAACGAGCAGTACTTC.

The V call is TRBV29-1, the J call TRBJ2-6; the D gene is possibly TRBD2 (6 bases). The germline gives CDR1 SQVTM, CDR2 ANQGSEA. Between the trimmed V and J ends, which lost 3 bases and 0 bases, there was a span of 9 bases. This CDR3 spans 15 amino acids. In nucleotides, the CDR3 is TGCAGCGTTGAGGAGGGTAGCTCTGGGGCCAACGTCCTGACTTTC. This translates into CSVEEGSSGANVLTF.

The chain is built from TRBV27 and TRBJ2-7; TRBD2 is a possible D gene (6 bases). The germline V gene encodes CDR1 MNHEY and CDR2 SMNVEV (reference sequence). CDR3 length: 15 amino acids. V lost 3 bases and J 4 bases, leaving 16 bases between the germline ends. The DNA of the CDR3 is TGTGCCAGCAGTTTTTCGGGATCTGCGGGGTACGAGCAGTACTTC. Its protein is CASSFSGSAGYEQYF.

The chain recombines TRBV27 with TRBJ2-5; D is perhaps TRBD1 or TRBD2 (5 bases each). The tail of the sequence fits TRBJ2-7 better, so the J call may be wrong. The CDR3 loop spans 13 amino acids. The germline V gene has CDR1 MNHEY and CDR2 SMNVEV (reference sequence). CDR3 DNA: TGTGCCAGCAGTTTACCCTTTGGGGGCGAGCAGTACTTC. Translation gives CASSLPFGGEQYF.

This clone was detected only once. The chain uses TRBV19 and TRBJ2-5; TRBD1 agrees at 7 bases. Germline trimming cut 2 bases from V and 4 bases from J; bases unmatched to any gene: 4. Germline V lookup: CDR1 LNHDA, CDR2 SQIVND (reference sequence). This CDR3 region has 14 residues. CDR3 sequence reads: CASSIIGGLETQYF. Here the CDR3 DNA reads TGTGCCAGTAGTATAATAGGGGGCCTAGAGACCCAGTACTTC.

This CDR3 reads CASTGSYNEQFF. CDR3 DNA sequence: TGCGCCTCTACAGGCTCCTACAATGAGCAGTTCTTC. This rearrangement joins TRBV23-1 to TRBJ2-1, with D perhaps TRBD1 (5 bases). TRBV23-1 qualifies as an ORF whose function is uncertain. V was clipped by 11 bases and J by 0 bases, with 8 bases between them. The CDR3 is 12 amino acids.

V and J are TRBV4-1 and TRBJ2-5; D is perhaps TRBD1 (5 bases). Germline assignment: CDR1 MGHRA and CDR2 YSYEKL. Trimming cost V 3 bases and J 0 bases, with 8 bases left between them. The CDR3 spans 14 residues. The CDR3 nucleotides read TGCGCCAGCAGCCAGATGGACAACCAAGAGACCCAGTACTTC. This gives the protein CASSQMDNQETQYF.

This chain joins TRBV9 and TRBJ1-2, with 9 bases identical to TRBD1. CDR3 size: 15 residues. Germline V gene lookup returns CDR1 SGDLS and CDR2 YYNGEE. Trimming removed 3 bases from V and 4 bases from J; junction bases left unmatched: 7. This CDR3 is CASSEGQGNFYGYTF. CDR3 bases: TGTGCCAGCAGCGAGGGACAGGGTAATTTCTATGGCTACACCTTC.

The chain recombines TRBV9 with TRBJ2-2; 8 bases line up with TRBD2. The junction had 9 bases not matched to a gene; V was cut back by 1 base and J by 4 bases. Germline CDR1 is SGDLS and CDR2 is YYNGEE. The CDR3 sequence is 17 residues long. CDR3 sequence: CASSVPAGEKPTGELFF. The CDR3 DNA sequence: TGTGCCAGCAGCGTACCAGCGGGAGAAAAACCCACCGGGGAGCTGTTTTTT.

The chain couples TRBV11-2 to TRBJ2-4, with 8 bases identical to TRBD2. This CDR3 has 16 amino acids. The J segment lost 3 bases and the V segment lost 1 base, leaving 5 bases of the junction unmatched. Germline CDR1 reads SGHAT; CDR2 reads FQNNGV. The CDR3 DNA sequence: TGTGCCAGCAGCTTAGGGGTAGCGGGATACAAAAACATTCAGTACTTC. Its translation: CASSLGVAGYKNIQYF.

The sample holds one count of this clone. The chain employs TRBV9 and TRBJ2-4; 10 nucleotides agree with TRBD2. CDR1 and CDR2 (germline): SGDLS, YYNGEE. CDR3 length: 14 amino acids. V trimming: 7 bases; J trimming: 7 bases; junction bases outside the gene matches: 8. The CDR3 nucleotides are TGTGCCAGCGCAGCGGGAGGGAGCTATAACATTCAGTACTTC. Its protein is CASAAGGSYNIQYF.